This TCR beta chain was obtained from a study of blood T cell repertoires in COVID-19. Participants were aged about 18 to 95 years, lived in about two dozen US areas, and enrolled virtually. With 4 bases clipped from V and 7 bases from J, the junction kept 7 bases outside the gene matches. This CDR3 has 15 residues. Germline CDR1 and CDR2: MDHEN and SYDVKM. Profiling relied on immunoSEQ multiplex PCR, and the TCRdb table lists in-frame clones only, not all of them. The sample includes about 210,000 clones, 81% of them seen just once. The sample was PBMCs or T cells enriched from blood (not recorded which). The sequence was obtained from a woman between 50 and 59 years old with acute COVID-19. The chain combines TRBV28 with TRBJ1-6; 7 nucleotides line up with TRBD1. The CDR3 coding sequence is TGTGCCAGCAGTTCAACGACAGGGTTCAATTCACCCCTCCACTTT. Its translation: CASSSTTGFNSPLHF.